These 20 T cell receptor beta chains were sequenced from one sample in a study of shared clonotypes between healthy human individuals. The table came from immunoSEQ multiplex PCR; TCRdb's copy has only in-frame clones and leaves some out. This table has about 2.4 million clones, more than 90% appearing once. Sequencing was performed on naive CD4+ T cells sorted from blood. Described subset: CD45RA+ positively selected. These receptors were obtained from a man aged 18-30 years in good health.

V and J are TRBV7-9 and TRBJ1-4, with TRBD1 matching over 7 bases. The V segment lost 5 bases and the J segment 4 bases; nucleotides outside the gene matches: 13. Germline V gives CDR1 SEHNR, CDR2 FQNEAQ (reference sequence). The CDR3 length is 17 residues. The CDR3 reads CASSLDYNRGLNEKLFF. In nucleotides, the CDR3 is TGTGCCAGCAGCCTAGACTATAACAGGGGCCTTAATGAAAAACTGTTTTTT.

The chain uses TRBV28 and TRBJ2-1, with D perhaps TRBD1 or TRBD2 (6 bases each). Looked up from germline, CDR1 is MDHEN and CDR2 is SYDVKM. V gave up 4 bases and J gave up 3 bases, with 13 bases separating them. This CDR3 is built from 15 residues. CDR3 sequence reads: CASSSGGGLYNEQFF. CDR3 in DNA: TGTGCCAGCAGTTCGGGTGGGGGGCTCTACAATGAGCAGTTCTTC. Full variable domain (remainder filled in from reference TRBV28 and TRBJ2-1): DVKVTQSSRYLVKRTGEKVFLECVQDMDHENMFWYRQDPGLGLRLIYFSYDVKMKEKGDIPEGYSVSREKKERFSLILESASTNQTSMYLCASSSGGGLYNEQFFGPGTRLTVL.

Note on this clone: The sample has other DNA sequences that encode this CDR3 too. The chain couples TRBV5-1 to TRBJ1-2; TRBD1 matches 7 bases. V dropped 4 bases and J dropped 1; count of bases not matched to a gene: 4. The CDR3 sequence is 14 residues long. The germline V gene has CDR1 SGHRS and CDR2 YFSETQ. The CDR3 region is CASSVTGDNYGYTF. Written as DNA, the CDR3 is TGCGCCAGCAGCGTCACAGGGGATAACTATGGCTACACCTTC.

A word on this clone: Distinct nucleotide sequences in the sample also encode this CDR3. The chain is built from TRBV6-5 and TRBJ1-2, with 9 bases matching TRBD1. Unmatched junction bases numbered 1, after V lost 6 bases and J lost 5 bases. CDR1 and CDR2 (germline): MNHEY, SVGAGI. The CDR3 contains 12 residues. CDR3 nucleotides: TGTGCCAGCAGAGGGACAGGGTATGGCTACACCTTC. It is translated as CASRGTGYGYTF.

The chain recombines TRBV4-3 with TRBJ2-7, with D possibly matching TRBD2 (6 bases). The CDR3 is 15 residues long. Germline V gene data show CDR1 as LGHNA and CDR2 as YSLEER. V dropped 1 base and J dropped 3 bases, with 13 bases sitting between them. The CDR3 reads CASSQASQGGYEQYF. CDR3 nucleotides: TGCGCCAGCAGCCAAGCTTCTCAGGGAGGCTACGAGCAGTACTTC.

On this clone itself: The same CDR3 also results from other DNA sequences found in this sample. The rearrangement uses TRBV5-1 and TRBJ1-5, with D uncertain. Trimming took 0 bases from V and 0 from J, leaving 7 bases between them. Germline CDR1 and CDR2: SGHRS and YFSETQ. The length of the CDR3 is 15 residues. CDR3 residues: CASSLGGYSNQPQHF. In nucleotides, the CDR3 is TGCGCCAGCAGCTTGGGAGGCTATAGCAATCAGCCCCAGCATTTT. Full variable domain (rest looked up from reference TRBV5-1 and TRBJ1-5): KAGVTQTPRYLIKTRGQQVTLSCSPISGHRSVSWYQQTPGQGLQFLFEYFSETQRNKGNFPGRFSGRQFSNSRSEMNVSTLELGDSALYLCASSLGGYSNQPQHFGDGTRLSIL.

DNA for the CDR3: TGTGCCAGCAGGAGGGCCCCCGACGGAGGGGAGTACTTC. Translating it yields CASRRAPDGGEYF. This sequence joins TRBV6-1 and TRBJ2-7; tentatively, D is TRBD2 (6 bases). CDR1 MNHNS and CDR2 SASEGT come from the germline V gene. Trimming pared 6 bases from V and 11 bases from J, leaving 20 bases between. This CDR3 region has 13 residues.

This chain links TRBV5-4 with TRBJ2-7; D is possibly TRBD1 (5 bases). CDR3 length equals 14 residues. The germline V and J ends were trimmed by 4 bases and 3 bases, with 14 bases remaining between them. Germline CDR1 is SGHNT and CDR2 is YYREEE (reference sequence). CDR3 sequence: CASSPDSRIYEQYF. The CDR3 DNA reads as TGTGCCAGCAGCCCAGACAGTAGAATCTACGAGCAGTACTTC.

The chain employs TRBV30 and TRBJ1-1; D might be TRBD1 (5 bases). From germline, CDR1 is GTSNPN and CDR2 SVGIG (reference sequence). The V end was cut by 4 bases, the J end by 0 bases, with 15 bases between. The CDR3 is 15 amino acids. The CDR3 is CAWNPRGHMNTEAFF. The CDR3 DNA follows: TGTGCCTGGAACCCGCGAGGACACATGAACACTGAAGCTTTCTTT.

As regards this clone: This same CDR3 is encoded by further DNA sequences in the sample. The V and J genes are TRBV6-1 and TRBJ1-5; D gene uncertain. Germline V lookup: CDR1 MNHNS, CDR2 SASEGT. V was pared by 1 base and J by 2 bases, with 3 bases between. The CDR3 length is 13 residues. The CDR3 here is CASSEEGNQPQHF. In DNA form, the CDR3 reads TGTGCCAGCAGTGAAGAGGGCAATCAGCCCCAGCATTTT.

Worth noting for this clone: This sample also contains other DNA sequences that code for the same CDR3. This chain connects TRBV4-1 to TRBJ2-3, with D unresolved. The ends were cut back, 1 base at V and 4 bases at J, with 6 bases in the middle. CDR1 MGHRA and CDR2 YSYEKL come from the germline V gene. The CDR3 contains 13 residues. CDR3 in DNA: TGCGCCAGCAGCCAAGGTTCGCCAGATACGCAGTATTTT. It translates to CASSQGSPDTQYF.

V is TRBV11-2 and J is TRBJ1-6; weak D call: TRBD1 (6 bases). Trimming took off 4 bases at V and 10 bases at J, with 14 bases between the two ends. The germline V gene encodes CDR1 SGHAT and CDR2 FQNNGV. The CDR3 contains 14 residues. CDR3 DNA sequence: TGTGCCAGCAGCTCGGGACAAGTATTCTCACCCCTCCACTTT. Protein sequence: CASSSGQVFSPLHF.

This chain links TRBV2 with TRBJ1-1, with TRBD1 as a possible D gene (6 bases). There are 13 residues in the CDR3. V shed 6 bases and J shed 4 bases, with 12 bases lying between them. Germline values: CDR1 SNHLY, CDR2 FYNNEI. DNA for the CDR3: TGTGCCAGCAGGTACAGGGACGCCACTGAAGCTTTCTTT. It codes for CASRYRDATEAFF.

Points on this clone: The same CDR3 also results from other DNA sequences found in this sample. The chain carries TRBV18 and TRBJ1-5; possible D gene TRBD1, 5 bases. V lost 0 bases, J lost 0 bases, and 6 bases lay in between. The CDR3 loop spans 15 amino acids. Germline assignment: CDR1 KGHSH and CDR2 LQKENI. Here the CDR3 reads CASSPPGGSNQPQHF. The DNA for the CDR3 is TGTGCCAGCTCACCACCCGGGGGTAGCAATCAGCCCCAGCATTTT.

This clone came up once. The gene calls are TRBV15 and TRBJ1-3, with D perhaps TRBD1 (5 bases). This CDR3 has 15 amino acids. Germline-derived CDR1 and CDR2 are LNHNV and YYDKDF (reference sequence). V was shortened by 5 bases and J by 4 bases, with 15 bases between the two germline ends. CDR3 DNA sequence: TGTGCCACCAGCGAAGCCGGGGACCTCGGAAACACCATATATTTT. Translated, it gives CATSEAGDLGNTIYF.

This chain joins TRBV7-2 and TRBJ2-4; 9 bases fit TRBD2. This CDR3 is 15 amino acids long. V shed 4 bases and J 6 bases; nucleotides not matched to a gene: 7. Germline values: CDR1 SGHTA, CDR2 FQGNSA. The CDR3 protein is CASSYSGSGRNIQYF. CDR3 sequence (DNA): TGTGCCAGCAGCTATAGCGGGAGTGGGAGAAACATTCAGTACTTC. Using reference TRBV7-2 and TRBJ2-4 for the parts outside the CDR3, the full variable domain is GAGVSQSPSNKVTEKGKDVELRCDPISGHTALYWYRQSLGQGLEFLIYFQGNSAPDKSGLPSDRFSAERTGGSVSTLTIQRTQQEDSAVYLCASSYSGSGRNIQYFGAGTRLSVL.

This chain uses TRBV19 with TRBJ2-5; TRBD2 might be the D (6 bases). This CDR3 spans 15 amino acids. V lost 3 bases, J lost 1 base, and 12 bases lay in between. Per the germline V gene, CDR1 is LNHDA and CDR2 is SQIVND (reference sequence). In nucleotides, the CDR3 is TGTGCCAGTAGTATGCAGGGAGGACTCCAAGAGACCCAGTACTTC. This translates into CASSMQGGLQETQYF.

This chain connects TRBV10-3 to TRBJ2-5, with D tentatively TRBD1 (5 bases). The germline CDR1 and CDR2 sequences are ENHRY and SYGVKD. This CDR3 is 12 amino acids long. The ends were cut back, 10 bases at V and 4 bases at J, with 13 bases in the middle. The CDR3 bases are TGTGCCACCGAGGACAACGGAGAGACCCAGTACTTC. Amino acids: CATEDNGETQYF.

The chain is built from TRBV30 and TRBJ2-3; D is perhaps TRBD2 (6 bases). In germline, CDR1 is GTSNPN, CDR2 SVGIG (reference sequence). CDR3 length equals 17 residues. V was shortened by 0 bases and J by 2 bases, with 18 bases between the two germline ends. The DNA of the CDR3 is TGTGCCTGGAGTGTAGGGAGGACTACCCGTCACACAGATACGCAGTATTTT. It codes for CAWSVGRTTRHTDTQYF. The full variable domain, with the rest looked up from reference TRBV30 and TRBJ2-3, is SQTIHQWPATLVQPVGSPLSLECTVEGTSNPNLYWYRQAAGRGLQLLFYSVGIGQISSEVPQNLSASRPQDRQFILSSKKLLLSDSGFYLCAWSVGRTTRHTDTQYFGPGTRLTVL.

In regard to this clone: This specimen includes other DNA sequences encoding the same CDR3. V is TRBV11-3 and J is TRBJ2-1, with D perhaps matching TRBD1 (5 bases). The V end lost 0 bases, the J end lost 10 bases, and 7 bases lay between the germline ends. Germline V gene lookup returns CDR1 SGHNT and CDR2 YENEEA. The CDR3 length is 12 residues. DNA of the CDR3: TGTGCCAGCAGCTTAGAATCAGGGGAGCAGTTCTTC. Its protein is CASSLESGEQFF.